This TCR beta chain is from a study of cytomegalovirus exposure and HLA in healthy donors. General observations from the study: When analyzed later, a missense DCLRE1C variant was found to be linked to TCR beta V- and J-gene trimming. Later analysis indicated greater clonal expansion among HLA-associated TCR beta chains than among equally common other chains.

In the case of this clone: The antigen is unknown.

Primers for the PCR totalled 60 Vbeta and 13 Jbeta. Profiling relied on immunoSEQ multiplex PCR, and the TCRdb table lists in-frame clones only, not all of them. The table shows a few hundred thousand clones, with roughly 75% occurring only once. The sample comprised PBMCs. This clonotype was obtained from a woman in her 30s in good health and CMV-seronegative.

CDR3 DNA: TGCGCCAGCAGCGAGGGGACAGGGTGGGCAAATGAGCAGTTCTTC. This codes for CASSEGTGWANEQFF. The V gene is TRBV5-1, the J gene TRBJ2-1; 9 positions match TRBD1. The CDR3 runs to 15 residues. V was clipped by 4 bases and J by 7 bases; unmatched bases: 9. Germline V gene lookup returns CDR1 SGHRS and CDR2 YFSETQ.